A single sample gave rise to the 20 T cell receptor beta chains below, sequenced in a study of blood T cell repertoires in COVID-19. Repertoires were generated with immunoSEQ multiplex PCR, while TCRdb's copy carries only in-frame clones and drops some. The table has about 88,000 clones, about 70% seen once. Sequencing was performed on peripheral blood. Receptors were obtained from an older woman in a cohort sampled during active or convalescent COVID-19.

The chain is built from TRBV4-3 and TRBJ2-5, with 7 bases identical to TRBD2. Germline V CDR1 and CDR2: LGHNA, YSLEER. The CDR3 has 14 amino acids. V gave up 1 base and J gave up 2 bases; unmatched junction bases: 1. The CDR3 is CASSQGGGQETQYF. In DNA form, the CDR3 reads TGCGCCAGCAGCCAAGGGGGGGGGCAAGAGACCCAGTACTTC.

This clone was detected only a few times. The V gene is TRBV12-3 or TRBV12-4, the J gene TRBJ1-1; tentatively, D is TRBD1 (5 bases). Trimming pared 8 bases from V and 0 bases from J, leaving 7 bases between. CDR3 size: 12 residues. CDR3: CASGRVNTEAFF. CDR3 bases: TGTGCCAGCGGCAGGGTGAACACTGAAGCTTTCTTT.

The chain combines TRBV10-3 with TRBJ1-2; D gene uncertain. Germline CDR1 and CDR2: ENHRY and SYGVKD. The CDR3 contains 15 residues. V gave up 0 bases and J gave up 0 bases, with 8 bases separating them. This CDR3 reads CAISESWRTNYGYTF. The CDR3 region has the DNA TGTGCCATCAGTGAGTCGTGGCGGACTAACTATGGCTACACCTTC.

This chain joins TRBV3-1 (or the pseudogene TRBV3-2) and TRBJ2-5, with 15 positions matching TRBD2. With V trimmed by 5 bases and J by 6 bases, 13 bases remained unmatched. CDR1 is LGHDT, CDR2 YNNKEL, per germline (reference sequence). The CDR3 covers 18 residues. The CDR3 protein is CASSYGLAGGRDVKTQYF. The DNA for the CDR3 is TGTGCCAGCAGCTACGGACTAGCGGGGGGGCGGGATGTGAAGACCCAGTACTTC.

The V gene is TRBV28, the J gene TRBJ2-2; TRBD2 is a possible D gene (6 bases). The CDR3 is 16 amino acids. Trimming left V 6 bases short and J 1 base short, with 15 bases between. Germline V gene data show CDR1 as MDHEN and CDR2 as SYDVKM. The CDR3 region is CASRAPAGGNTGELFF. In nucleotides, the CDR3 is TGTGCCAGCAGGGCACCGGCCGGGGGGAACACCGGGGAGCTGTTTTTT. The variable domain in full, completed from reference TRBV28 and TRBJ2-2, reads DVKVTQSSRYLVKRTGEKVFLECVQDMDHENMFWYRQDPGLGLRLIYFSYDVKMKEKGDIPEGYSVSREKKERFSLILESASTNQTSMYLCASRAPAGGNTGELFFGEGSRLTVL.

The rearrangement uses TRBV19 and TRBJ2-2; 7 bases align to TRBD1. CDR1 is LNHDA, CDR2 SQIVND, per germline (reference sequence). The ends lost 7 bases at V and 7 bases at J; junction bases unmatched: 15. This CDR3 is built from 16 residues. The CDR3 spells CASTGARDSRYGELFF. The CDR3 DNA follows: TGTGCCAGTACCGGAGCCCGGGACAGCCGTTACGGGGAGCTGTTTTTT.

The chain recombines TRBV9 with TRBJ2-7; a weak D match, TRBD1 (5 bases). Germline values: CDR1 SGDLS, CDR2 YYNGEE. V lost 4 bases and J 0 bases, leaving 8 bases between the germline ends. CDR3 length: 13 residues. The CDR3 here is CASSQGHSYEQYF. In DNA form, the CDR3 reads TGTGCCAGCAGCCAGGGTCACTCCTACGAGCAGTACTTC. Full variable domain (remainder filled in from reference TRBV9 and TRBJ2-7): DSGVTQTPKHLITATGQRVTLRCSPRSGDLSVYWYQQSLDQGLQFLIQYYNGEERAKGNILERFSAQQFPDLHSELNLSSLELGDSALYFCASSQGHSYEQYFGPGTRLTVT.

The CDR3, as DNA: TGCGCCAGCAGCCAAGATTCTCGGGGTTCACCCCTCCACTTT. Protein product: CASSQDSRGSPLHF. The chain uses TRBV4-3 and TRBJ1-6; no clear D gene. Trimming removed 0 bases at V and 9 bases at J, with 9 bases between. The CDR3 loop spans 14 amino acids. CDR1 and CDR2 (germline): LGHNA, YSLEER.

Only a few counts were recorded for this clone. The chain joins TRBV7-2 to TRBJ2-1; weak D call: TRBD1 (5 bases). The CDR3 consists of 15 residues. V dropped 2 bases and J dropped 0 bases, with 8 bases sitting between them. From germline, CDR1 is SGHTA and CDR2 FQGNSA. Written as DNA, the CDR3 is TGTGCCAGCAGCTTAAGGGGTAGCTCCTACAATGAGCAGTTCTTC. Its translation: CASSLRGSSYNEQFF.

This clone occurred a few times. The V call is TRBV7-6, the J call TRBJ1-4; D unclear. The length of the CDR3 is 13 residues. V dropped 5 bases and J dropped 3 bases, with 7 bases sitting between them. The germline V gene has CDR1 SGHVS and CDR2 FNYEAQ. In DNA, the CDR3 is TGTGCCAGCAGCCCCCGGGCTAATGAAAAACTGTTTTTT. The encoded protein is CASSPRANEKLFF. Variable domain in full (rest from reference TRBV7-6 and TRBJ1-4): GAGVSQSPRYKVTKRGQDVALRCDPISGHVSLYWYRQALGQGPEFLTYFNYEAQQDKSGLPNDRFSAERPEGSISTLTIQRTEQRDSAMYRCASSPRANEKLFFGSGTQLSVL.

The chain combines TRBV27 with TRBJ2-3; tentatively, D is TRBD1 (5 bases). CDR1 and CDR2 (germline): MNHEY, SMNVEV (reference sequence). The CDR3 totals 14 residues. V lost 10 bases and J 4 bases, leaving 18 bases between the germline ends. The CDR3, as DNA: TGTGCCACCCAGTTCTGGGGCAGGTCAGATACGCAGTATTTT. It encodes CATQFWGRSDTQYF.

The chain is built from TRBV28 and TRBJ1-2; 9 bases are shared with TRBD1. Losses at the gene ends were 5 bases for V and 2 bases for J; bases not matched to a gene: 6. Germline lookup yields CDR1 MDHEN and CDR2 SYDVKM. The CDR3 is 15 residues long. In nucleotides, the CDR3 is TGTGCCAGCAGTGCGCCGACAGGGGGAAACTATGGCTACACCTTC. Protein: CASSAPTGGNYGYTF.

This chain links TRBV5-6 with TRBJ1-5; a possible D gene is TRBD1 (6 bases). The CDR3 spans 15 residues. Germline V gives CDR1 SGHDT, CDR2 YYEEEE. Between the trimmed V and J ends, which lost 6 bases and 5 bases, there was a span of 18 bases. As DNA, the CDR3 is TGTGCCAGCAACAAACAGGGACTAAATTATCAGCCCCAGCATTTT. It translates to CASNKQGLNYQPQHF.

This clone has a handful of counts. The rearrangement joins TRBV9 to TRBJ1-1; D not resolved. Germline V gene lookup returns CDR1 SGDLS and CDR2 YYNGEE. This CDR3 is 16 amino acids long. Trimming cost V 0 bases and J 11 bases, with 23 bases left between them. This CDR3 is CASSVGSRWQAAGAFF. CDR3 bases: TGTGCCAGCAGCGTAGGTTCACGGTGGCAGGCGGCGGGGGCTTTCTTT.

The rearrangement joins TRBV4-2 to TRBJ2-7, with 10 bases lining up with TRBD1. CDR1 and CDR2 from the germline V gene are LGHNA and YNFKEQ. With 0 bases clipped from V and 3 bases from J, the junction kept 5 bases outside the gene matches. The CDR3 length is 16 residues. DNA of the CDR3: TGTGCCAGCAGCCAAGAGGCAGGGACAGGGGTCTACGAGCAGTACTTC. Translating gives CASSQEAGTGVYEQYF.

The chain couples TRBV27 to TRBJ1-6; 9 bases map to TRBD1. Germline CDR1 reads MNHEY; CDR2 reads SMNVEV (reference sequence). V was pared by 5 bases and J by 6 bases, with 2 bases of the junction left unmatched. This CDR3 region has 14 residues. CDR3 sequence: CASSGTGTNSPLHF. CDR3 DNA sequence: TGTGCCAGCAGTGGGACAGGGACTAATTCACCCCTCCACTTT.

The chain carries TRBV19 and TRBJ2-3; D may be TRBD2 (5 bases). Trimming cost V 5 bases and J 5 bases, with 23 bases left between them. The CDR3 loop spans 17 amino acids. Germline lookup yields CDR1 LNHDA and CDR2 SQIVND (reference sequence). Written as DNA, the CDR3 is TGTGCCAGTAGTTCCCAATACCAAGCGGCGACGAGAGATACGCAGTATTTT. Protein sequence: CASSSQYQAATRDTQYF.

This clone has only one observation. The chain couples TRBV29-1 to TRBJ2-7; D is undetermined. Trimming cost V 4 bases and J 1 base, with 8 bases left between them. The germline V gene has CDR1 SQVTM and CDR2 ANQGSEA. This CDR3 comprises 12 residues. The CDR3 DNA reads as TGCAGCGTTGTTGTGGAGTCCTACGAGCAGTACTTC. Translated: CSVVVESYEQYF.

V gene TRBV28 combines with J gene TRBJ2-7; 16 bases are a match to TRBD2. The V segment lost 1 base and the J segment 0 bases; nucleotides outside the gene matches: 6. CDR3 length: 19 amino acids. Per germline, CDR1 MDHEN and CDR2 SYDVKM. The CDR3, as DNA: TGTGCCAGCAGTTTATTGGGACTAGCGGGGGGGCCGGGCTCCTACGAGCAGTACTTC. This gives the protein CASSLLGLAGGPGSYEQYF.

The chain uses TRBV7-2 and TRBJ2-5; TRBD2 matches 8 bases. This CDR3 is 16 amino acids long. The V and J ends lost 2 bases and 1 base, in that order; junction bases with no gene match: 6. In germline, CDR1 is SGHTA, CDR2 FQGNSA. In DNA form, the CDR3 reads TGTGCCAGCAGCTTAACGCGGGGGGCACTCCAAGAGACCCAGTACTTC. Its protein is CASSLTRGALQETQYF.